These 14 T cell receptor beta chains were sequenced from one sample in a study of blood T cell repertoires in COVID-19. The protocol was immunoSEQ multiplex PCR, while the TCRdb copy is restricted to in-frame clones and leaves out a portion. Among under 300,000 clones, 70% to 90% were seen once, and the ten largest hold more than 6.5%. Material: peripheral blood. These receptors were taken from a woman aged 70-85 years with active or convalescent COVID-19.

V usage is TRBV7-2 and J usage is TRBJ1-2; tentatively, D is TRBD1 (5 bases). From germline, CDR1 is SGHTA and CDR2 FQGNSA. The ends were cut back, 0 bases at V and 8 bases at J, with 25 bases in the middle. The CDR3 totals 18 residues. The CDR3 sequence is CASSLAGRDSAGYAGYTF. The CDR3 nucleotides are TGTGCCAGCAGCTTAGCAGGGAGGGACTCGGCCGGCTATGCGGGCTACACCTTC. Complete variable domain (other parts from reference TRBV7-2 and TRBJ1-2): GAGVSQSPSNKVTEKGKDVELRCDPISGHTALYWYRQSLGQGLEFLIYFQGNSAPDKSGLPSDRFSAERTGGSVSTLTIQRTQQEDSAVYLCASSLAGRDSAGYAGYTFGSGTRLTVV.

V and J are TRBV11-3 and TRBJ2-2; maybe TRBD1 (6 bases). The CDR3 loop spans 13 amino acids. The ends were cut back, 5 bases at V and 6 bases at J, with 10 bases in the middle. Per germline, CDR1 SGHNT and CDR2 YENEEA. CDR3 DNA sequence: TGTGCCAGCAGCCTAAACAGGGCCGGGGAGCTGTTTTTT. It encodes CASSLNRAGELFF.

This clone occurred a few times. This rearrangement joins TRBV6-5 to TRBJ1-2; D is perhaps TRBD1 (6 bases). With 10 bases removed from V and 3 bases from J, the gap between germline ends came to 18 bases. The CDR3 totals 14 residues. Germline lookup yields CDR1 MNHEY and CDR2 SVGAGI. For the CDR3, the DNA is TGTGCCATCCATTTAACAGGGCGGGACTATGGCTACACCTTC. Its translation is CAIHLTGRDYGYTF.

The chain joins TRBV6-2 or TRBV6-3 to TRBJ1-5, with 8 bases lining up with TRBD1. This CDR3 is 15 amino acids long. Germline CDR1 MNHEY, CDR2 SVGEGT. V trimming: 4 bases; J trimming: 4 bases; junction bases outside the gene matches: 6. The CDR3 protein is CASSLDREANQPQHF. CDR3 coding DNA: TGTGCCAGCAGTTTGGACAGGGAGGCAAATCAGCCCCAGCATTTT.

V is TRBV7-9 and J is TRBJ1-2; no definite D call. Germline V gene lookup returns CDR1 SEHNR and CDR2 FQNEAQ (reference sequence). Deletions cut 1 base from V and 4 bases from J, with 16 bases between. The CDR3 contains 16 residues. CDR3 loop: CASSLGGRGWTYGYTF. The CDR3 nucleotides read TGTGCCAGCAGCTTAGGAGGGAGAGGGTGGACCTATGGCTACACCTTC. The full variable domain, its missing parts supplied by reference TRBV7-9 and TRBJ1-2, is DTGVSQNPRHKITKRGQNVTFRCDPISEHNRLYWYRQTLGQGPEFLTYFQNEAQLEKSRLLSDRFSAERPKGSFSTLEIQRTEQGDSAMYLCASSLGGRGWTYGYTFGSGTRLTVV.

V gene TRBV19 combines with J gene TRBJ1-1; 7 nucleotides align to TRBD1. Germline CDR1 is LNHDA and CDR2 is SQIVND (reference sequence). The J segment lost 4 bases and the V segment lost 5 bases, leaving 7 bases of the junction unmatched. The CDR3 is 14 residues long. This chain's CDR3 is CASSGRTGITEAFF. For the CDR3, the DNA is TGTGCCAGTAGTGGGCGGACAGGCATCACTGAAGCTTTCTTT.

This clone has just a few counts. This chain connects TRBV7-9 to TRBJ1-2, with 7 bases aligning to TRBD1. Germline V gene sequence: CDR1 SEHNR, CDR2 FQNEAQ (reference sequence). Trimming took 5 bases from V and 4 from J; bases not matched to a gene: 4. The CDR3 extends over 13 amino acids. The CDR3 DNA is TGTGCCAGCAGCCAGGACAGGACCTATGGCTACACCTTC. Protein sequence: CASSQDRTYGYTF.

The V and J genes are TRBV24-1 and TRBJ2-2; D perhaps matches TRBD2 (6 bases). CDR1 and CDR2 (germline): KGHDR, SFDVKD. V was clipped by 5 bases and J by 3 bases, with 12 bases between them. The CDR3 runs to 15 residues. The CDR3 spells CATSVEGSHTGELFF. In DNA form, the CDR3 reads TGTGCCACCAGTGTGGAGGGTAGTCACACCGGGGAGCTGTTTTTT.

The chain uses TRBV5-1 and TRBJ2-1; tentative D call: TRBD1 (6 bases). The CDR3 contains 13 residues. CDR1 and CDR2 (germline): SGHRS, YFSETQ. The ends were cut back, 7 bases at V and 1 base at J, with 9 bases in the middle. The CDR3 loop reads CASGQPSYNEQFF. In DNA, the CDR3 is TGCGCCAGCGGACAGCCATCCTACAATGAGCAGTTCTTC.

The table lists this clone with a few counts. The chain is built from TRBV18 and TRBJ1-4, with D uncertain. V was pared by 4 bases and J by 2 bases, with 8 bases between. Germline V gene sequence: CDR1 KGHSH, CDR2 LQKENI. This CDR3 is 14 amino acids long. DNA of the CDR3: TGTGCCAGCTCACAGACATCCACTAATGAAAAACTGTTTTTT. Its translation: CASSQTSTNEKLFF.

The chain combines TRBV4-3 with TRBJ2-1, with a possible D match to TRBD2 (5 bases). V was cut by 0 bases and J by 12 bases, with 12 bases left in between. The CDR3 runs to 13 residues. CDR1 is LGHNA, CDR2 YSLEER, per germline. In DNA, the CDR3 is TGCGCCAGCAGCCAAGAAACTAGACTTGGGCAGTTCTTC. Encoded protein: CASSQETRLGQFF.

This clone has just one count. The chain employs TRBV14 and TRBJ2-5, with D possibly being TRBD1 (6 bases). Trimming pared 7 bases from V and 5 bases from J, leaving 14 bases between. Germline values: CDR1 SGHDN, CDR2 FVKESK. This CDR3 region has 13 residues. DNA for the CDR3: TGTGCCAGCAAAGGACAGTTCGGTGAGACCCAGTACTTC. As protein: CASKGQFGETQYF.

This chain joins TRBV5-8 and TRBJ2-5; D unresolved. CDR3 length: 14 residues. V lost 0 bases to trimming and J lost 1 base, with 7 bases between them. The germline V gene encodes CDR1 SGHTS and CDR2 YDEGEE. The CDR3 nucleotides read TGTGCCAGCAGCTTGGGTCTAACCCAAGAGACCCAGTACTTC. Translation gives CASSLGLTQETQYF.

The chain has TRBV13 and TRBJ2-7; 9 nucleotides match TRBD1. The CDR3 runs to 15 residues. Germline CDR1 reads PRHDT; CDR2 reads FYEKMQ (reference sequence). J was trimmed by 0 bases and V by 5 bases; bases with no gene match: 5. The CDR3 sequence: CASSSRDRASYEQYF. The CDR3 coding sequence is TGTGCCAGCAGCAGCCGGGACAGGGCCTCCTACGAGCAGTACTTC.